This is a list of T cell receptor beta chains from one sample in a study of cytomegalovirus exposure and HLA in healthy donors. TCRdb keeps only in-frame clones here, not all; method: immunoSEQ multiplex PCR. In the table there are approximately 160,000 clones, roughly 80% of which are singletons. The sequencing input was PBMCs. Source of these receptors: a man under 40 in good health and CMV-seropositive. Each CDR3 is given with its conserved first and last residue. Each record gives: D gene, V gene, J gene, clone size, CDR3 DNA, CDR3 protein. D genes are given only for firm matches. Not every row has a clone size; where given, it reads once, few, many or a size class.

>TRBD1|TRBV11-2|TRBJ2-7|once
TGTGCCAGCAGCTGGGGACAGACCAAAAACTACGAGCAGTACTTC
CASSWGQTKNYEQYF
>-|TRBV6-1|TRBJ1-4|few
TGTGCCAGCAGTCCAGGGGAAGGAGGCGAAAAACTGTTTTTT
CASSPGEGGEKLFF
>TRBD1|TRBV2|TRBJ2-4|-
TGTGCCAGCAGGGACAGGGGAGGGTCCTGGATTCAGTACTTC
CASRDRGGSWIQYF
>-|TRBV18|TRBJ1-1|-
TGTGCCAGCTCACGTTTAGAGGGATGGGCTACTGAAGCTTTCTTT
CASSRLEGWATEAFF
>-|TRBV16|TRBJ1-5|-
TGTGCCAGCAGCCGGGAGAGTGTAGGGAATCAGCCCCAGCATTTT
CASSRESVGNQPQHF
>-|TRBV18|TRBJ1-2|few
TGTGCCAGCTCACACAGGGATGGCAACTATGGCTACACCTTC
CASSHRDGNYGYTF
>TRBD1|TRBV15|TRBJ1-2|few
TGTGCCACCAGCAGCCCGGGACAGGATGTATTTGATGGCTACACCTTC
CATSSPGQDVFDGYTF
>TRBD2|TRBV7-9|TRBJ2-1|-
TGTGCCAGCAGCTTAGATGTCGGGGGGGAACGTGGTTTCCAGTTCTTC
CASSLDVGGERGFQFF
>TRBD2|TRBV9|TRBJ2-5|few
TGTGCCAGCAGCGTAGGAGTAGCGGGGGCGATCGGGGAGACCCAGTACTTC
CASSVGVAGAIGETQYF
>TRBD1|TRBV10-3|TRBJ1-2|once
TGTGCCATCAGGCGGGGACAGGCTTACACCTTC
CAIRRGQAYTF